Shown below are 8 T cell receptor beta chains from a single sample sequenced in a study of shared clonotypes between healthy human individuals. Using immunoSEQ multiplex PCR, the repertoire was profiled, and TCRdb retains in-frame clones only, with some absent. The sample lists fewer than 400,000 clones; 74% were seen once. The specimen was memory CD4+ T cells sorted from blood. Subset noted: CD45RA-negative fraction. These receptors originate from a man aged 30-40 years in good health.

This clone was seen just once. The chain links TRBV4-2 to TRBJ1-1, with a weak D call TRBD1 (6 bases). The CDR3 loop spans 14 amino acids. The germline gives CDR1 LGHNA, CDR2 YNFKEQ. V lost 7 bases and J 1 base, leaving 13 bases between the germline ends. The CDR3 loop reads CASKPGQGNTEAFF. CDR3 coding DNA: TGTGCCAGCAAACCGGGACAAGGGAACACTGAAGCTTTCTTT.

The chain carries TRBV11-2 and TRBJ2-3, with 8 bases lining up with TRBD2. This CDR3 is built from 16 residues. Trimming removed 4 bases from V and 0 bases from J; junction bases left unmatched: 6. Germline CDR1 is SGHAT and CDR2 is FQNNGV. The CDR3: CASSSVAGTSTDTQYF. Here the CDR3 DNA reads TGTGCCAGCAGCTCAGTAGCGGGAACTAGCACAGATACGCAGTATTTT. Looking up the rest from reference TRBV11-2 and TRBJ2-3 gives the full variable domain: EAGVAQSPRYKIIEKRQSVAFWCNPISGHATLYWYQQILGQGPKLLIQFQNNGVVDDSQLPKDRFSAERLKGVDSTLKIQPAKLEDSAVYLCASSSVAGTSTDTQYFGPGTRLTVL.

This clone was recorded once. The chain links TRBV6-1 to TRBJ2-7; D is unresolved. CDR3 length: 15 residues. V lost 7 bases to trimming and J lost 0 bases, with 16 bases between them. Germline lookup yields CDR1 MNHNS and CDR2 SASEGT. CDR3 sequence: CASKFGTPASYEQYF. The DNA of the CDR3 is TGTGCCAGCAAGTTTGGTACCCCGGCCTCCTACGAGCAGTACTTC.

The V gene is TRBV6-5, the J gene TRBJ2-2; perhaps TRBD1 as D (5 bases). CDR1 MNHEY and CDR2 SVGAGI come from the germline V gene. This CDR3 region has 16 residues. Trimming took off 0 bases at V and 3 bases at J, with 11 bases between the two ends. CDR3 nucleotides: TGTGCCAGCAGTTACTCGTCAGGGATTGACACCGGGGAGCTGTTTTTT. This translates into CASSYSSGIDTGELFF.

This clone was counted ten times or more. The chain is built from TRBV7-8 and TRBJ2-7; the D is unclear. V was clipped by 10 bases and J by 2 bases, with 9 bases between them. Germline V gene sequence: CDR1 SGHVS, CDR2 FQNEAQ. The CDR3 sequence is 11 residues long. The CDR3 DNA sequence: TGTGCCACCTCTCACGCCTACGAGCAGTACTTC. It yields the protein CATSHAYEQYF.

CDR3 nucleotide sequence: TGTGCCAGCAGTCCCGACAGGGCTGGAAACACCATATATTTT. Its translation is CASSPDRAGNTIYF. The V gene is TRBV6-5, the J gene TRBJ1-3; 7 bases are a match to TRBD1. Germline lookup yields CDR1 MNHEY and CDR2 SVGAGI. V lost 5 bases to trimming and J lost 2 bases; unmatched junction nucleotides: 3. The CDR3 is 14 residues long.

The V gene is TRBV27, the J gene TRBJ1-5, with 7 bases aligning to TRBD1. J was trimmed by 7 bases and V by 6 bases; bases with no gene match: 9. Germline assignment: CDR1 MNHEY and CDR2 SMNVEV (reference sequence). CDR3 length: 14 amino acids. This CDR3 is CASRFTGVEQPQHF. The CDR3, as DNA: TGTGCCAGCAGATTTACAGGGGTCGAACAGCCCCAGCATTTT.

The chain carries TRBV5-6 and TRBJ1-2, with 8 bases that match TRBD1. This CDR3 comprises 14 residues. Germline V CDR1 and CDR2: SGHDT, YYEEEE. V shed 1 base, J shed 5 bases, and the junction held 4 bases outside the gene matches. This CDR3 is CASSLQGQDYGYTF. The CDR3 DNA sequence: TGTGCCAGCAGCTTGCAGGGACAGGATTATGGCTACACCTTC.